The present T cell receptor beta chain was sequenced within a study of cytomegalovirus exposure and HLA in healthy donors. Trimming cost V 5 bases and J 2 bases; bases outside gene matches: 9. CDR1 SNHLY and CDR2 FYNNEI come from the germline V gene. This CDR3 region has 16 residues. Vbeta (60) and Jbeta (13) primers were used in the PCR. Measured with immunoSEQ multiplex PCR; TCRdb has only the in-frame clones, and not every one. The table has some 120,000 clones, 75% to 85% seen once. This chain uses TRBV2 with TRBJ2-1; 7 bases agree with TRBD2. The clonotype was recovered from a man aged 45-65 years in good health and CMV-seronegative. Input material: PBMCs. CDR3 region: CASSHSGTKTYNEQFF. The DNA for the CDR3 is TGTGCCAGCAGTCATTCCGGGACTAAGACCTACAATGAGCAGTTCTTC.